The next 24 T cell receptor beta chains were all read from a single sample in a study of cytomegalovirus exposure and HLA in healthy donors. The PCR made use of 60 Vbeta and 13 Jbeta primers. Some clones are missing from TCRdb's copy, which holds only in-frame ones; the method was immunoSEQ multiplex PCR. The data show about 120,000 clones, 70% to 80% seen once. The sample consisted of PBMCs. All receptors come from a man aged 25-45 years in good health and CMV-seropositive.

This chain joins TRBV7-2 and TRBJ1-2; 7 bases agree with TRBD1. This CDR3 has 15 residues. CDR1 SGHTA and CDR2 FQGNSA come from the germline V gene. V gave up 5 bases and J gave up 2 bases; unmatched junction bases: 8. The CDR3 here is CASSARSQGNYGYTF. CDR3 DNA sequence: TGTGCCAGCAGCGCTAGGTCACAGGGGAACTATGGCTACACCTTC.

This chain connects TRBV11-3 to TRBJ2-5; the D gene is possibly TRBD1 (6 bases). The CDR3 extends over 13 amino acids. The germline V gene has CDR1 SGHNT and CDR2 YENEEA. V gave up 5 bases and J gave up 4 bases, with 11 bases separating them. The CDR3 DNA sequence: TGTGCCAGCAGCGCGGACAGAGGAGAGACCCAGTACTTC. Encoded protein: CASSADRGETQYF.

The chain is built from TRBV10-3 and TRBJ2-3; TRBD1 agrees at 10 bases. The CDR3 length is 14 residues. From germline, CDR1 is ENHRY and CDR2 SYGVKD. Trimming cost V 9 bases and J 5 bases; bases outside gene matches: 8. The DNA of the CDR3 is TGTGCCATAGCGACAGGGGGCTATGGAGATACGCAGTATTTT. Encoded protein: CAIATGGYGDTQYF.

The chain combines TRBV5-6 with TRBJ2-1; 7 bases fit TRBD1. The CDR3 sequence is 16 residues long. Germline lookup yields CDR1 SGHDT and CDR2 YYEEEE. The junction had 11 bases not matched to a gene; V was cut back by 4 bases and J by 4 bases. The CDR3: CASSPLPGGIYNEQFF. The DNA of the CDR3 is TGTGCCAGCAGCCCTCTGCCAGGGGGAATATACAATGAGCAGTTCTTC.

With regard to this clone: One end of the junction fails to match germline, which may point to a read error. V and J are TRBV7-9 and TRBJ2-6, with a possible D match to TRBD1 (5 bases). This CDR3 comprises 14 residues. Germline CDR1 SEHNR, CDR2 FQNEAQ (reference sequence). The CDR3 loop is CASSQVAGANGLTF. The CDR3 nucleotides are TGTGCCAGCAGCCAGGTGGCTGGGGCCAACGGCCTGACTTTC. Combining the CDR3 with reference TRBV7-9 and TRBJ2-6 gives the whole variable domain DTGVSQNPRHKITKRGQNVTFRCDPISEHNRLYWYRQTLGQGPEFLTYFQNEAQLEKSRLLSDRFSAERPKGSFSTLEIQRTEQGDSAMYLCASSQVAGANGLTFGAGSRLTVL.

This chain connects TRBV28 to TRBJ1-1; D not certain. The V end lost 7 bases, the J end lost 4 bases, and 16 bases lay between the germline ends. This CDR3 contains 14 residues. Germline V gene sequence: CDR1 MDHEN, CDR2 SYDVKM. The CDR3, as DNA: TGTGCCAGCAAATCGGGAGGGCGAGTCACTGAAGCTTTCTTT. Amino acids: CASKSGGRVTEAFF.

The rearrangement joins TRBV2 to TRBJ1-2; D call uncertain. Per germline, CDR1 SNHLY and CDR2 FYNNEI. The CDR3 sequence is 14 residues long. Trimming pared 0 bases from V and 5 bases from J, leaving 10 bases between. CDR3 region: CASSEALQVYGYTF. The CDR3 nucleotides read TGTGCCAGCAGTGAAGCGCTTCAGGTTTATGGCTACACCTTC. Together with reference TRBV2 and TRBJ1-2, the CDR3 gives the full variable domain: EPEVTQTPSHQVTQMGQEVILRCVPISNHLYFYWYRQILGQKVEFLVSFYNNEISEKSEIFDDQFSVERPDGSNFTLKIRSTKLEDSAMYFCASSEALQVYGYTFGSGTRLTVV.

The J gene is TRBJ1-2, the V gene TRBV5-6; 10 bases fit TRBD1. This CDR3 contains 16 residues. Germline V lookup: CDR1 SGHDT, CDR2 YYEEEE. V lost 3 bases and J lost 2; bases outside the gene matches: 7. CDR3 loop: CASSWGTGALNYGYTF. CDR3 coding DNA: TGTGCCAGCAGCTGGGGGACAGGGGCGTTAAACTATGGCTACACCTTC.

The rearrangement links TRBV30 to TRBJ2-7; unclear D gene. The V end was cut by 4 bases, the J end by 3 bases, with 7 bases between. This CDR3 region has 11 residues. Germline values: CDR1 GTSNPN, CDR2 SVGIG (reference sequence). In DNA, the CDR3 is TGTGCCTGGACCAGAAACTACGAGCAGTACTTC. This gives the protein CAWTRNYEQYF. The variable domain in full, completed from reference TRBV30 and TRBJ2-7, reads SQTIHQWPATLVQPVGSPLSLECTVEGTSNPNLYWYRQAAGRGLQLLFYSVGIGQISSEVPQNLSASRPQDRQFILSSKKLLLSDSGFYLCAWTRNYEQYFGPGTRLTVT.

The V gene is TRBV19, the J gene TRBJ1-1; TRBD1 is a possible D gene (5 bases). Germline assignment: CDR1 LNHDA and CDR2 SQIVND (reference sequence). V lost 3 bases and J lost 0, with 26 bases in between. The CDR3 consists of 20 residues. The DNA for the CDR3 is TGTGCCAGTAGTATGGGGCTCCCCAGGACTAGTAGGACCATGAACACTGAAGCTTTCTTT. Protein product: CASSMGLPRTSRTMNTEAFF.

The genes are TRBV11-2 and TRBJ2-5; 8 bases are shared with TRBD2. Near its end, the DNA agrees better with TRBJ2-7, so the J call may be wrong. The CDR3 sequence is 17 residues long. Germline V gene sequence: CDR1 SGHAT, CDR2 FQNNGV. In DNA form, the CDR3 reads TGTGCCAGCAGCTTAGATCTGAGCGGGAGTCGAACCTACGAGCAGTACTTC. This translates into CASSLDLSGSRTYEQYF.

V gene TRBV7-8 combines with J gene TRBJ2-1, with D perhaps TRBD1 (6 bases). V dropped 7 bases and J dropped 0 bases, with 13 bases sitting between them. The CDR3 length is 15 residues. Germline V CDR1 and CDR2: SGHVS, FQNEAQ. Here the CDR3 reads CASTPQGGSYNEQFF. In DNA, the CDR3 is TGTGCCAGCACCCCTCAAGGGGGCTCCTACAATGAGCAGTTCTTC.

The chain employs TRBV7-2 and TRBJ1-1; D is undetermined. The CDR3 consists of 13 residues. The germline V gene encodes CDR1 SGHTA and CDR2 FQGNSA. V was shortened by 3 bases and J by 0 bases, with 5 bases between the two germline ends. The chain's CDR3 is CASSFHLNTEAFF. The CDR3 DNA reads TGTGCCAGCAGCTTCCACTTGAACACTGAAGCTTTCTTT.

The chain joins TRBV6-6 to TRBJ1-2; D remains ambiguous. V shed 0 bases and J shed 7 bases, with 18 bases lying between them. CDR1 and CDR2 from the germline V gene are MNHNY and SVGAGI (reference sequence). This CDR3 region has 16 residues. The CDR3 nucleotides read TGTGCCAGCAGTTACTCGAGGGCAGATAATGTTTTTGGCTACACCTTC. It specifies CASSYSRADNVFGYTF.

The V call is TRBV19, the J call TRBJ1-3; TRBD1 agrees at 7 bases. Trimming cost V 3 bases and J 4 bases; bases outside gene matches: 6. Germline V lookup: CDR1 LNHDA, CDR2 SQIVND (reference sequence). The CDR3 is 15 residues long. The DNA for the CDR3 is TGTGCCAGTAGTATCGGACAGGTCTACGGAAACACCATATATTTT. Translated, it gives CASSIGQVYGNTIYF.

V usage is TRBV10-3 and J usage is TRBJ1-1, with D perhaps matching TRBD1 (6 bases). Germline V lookup: CDR1 ENHRY, CDR2 SYGVKD. With 1 base removed from V and 1 base from J, the gap between germline ends came to 13 bases. The CDR3 sequence is 16 residues long. As DNA, the CDR3 is TGTGCCATCAGTGAGTTACAGGGATTTGGGAACACTGAAGCTTTCTTT. This translates into CAISELQGFGNTEAFF.

This clone was seen only a few times. The chain employs TRBV7-2 and TRBJ2-3; 11 bases are a match to TRBD2. Germline values: CDR1 SGHTA, CDR2 FQGNSA. The CDR3 totals 15 residues. Trimming took 8 bases from V and 0 from J; bases not matched to a gene: 4. CDR3 DNA sequence: TGTGCCAGCCTTCGACTAGCGGGGAGCACAGATACGCAGTATTTT. This translates into CASLRLAGSTDTQYF.

The rearrangement links TRBV5-6 to TRBJ2-1; the match to TRBD2 covers 8 bases. Germline trimming cut 3 bases from V and 8 bases from J; bases unmatched to any gene: 7. CDR1 and CDR2 (germline): SGHDT, YYEEEE. This CDR3 comprises 14 residues. The CDR3 sequence is CASSSGLEVYEQFF. For the CDR3, the DNA is TGTGCCAGCAGCTCGGGACTAGAGGTCTATGAGCAGTTCTTC.

The J gene is TRBJ2-1, the V gene TRBV4-3; weak D call: TRBD2 (5 bases). From germline, CDR1 is LGHNA and CDR2 YSLEER. Trimming removed 4 bases at V and 9 bases at J, with 19 bases between. The CDR3 is made up of 15 amino acids. For the CDR3, the DNA is TGCGCCAGCAGCCCCAACTTGGTGGGGAGCGGTGAGCAGTTCTTC. This sequence encodes CASSPNLVGSGEQFF.

This clone turned up a few times. The CDR3 DNA reads as TGTGCCAGCAGAAGGATGACAGATCATAGCAATCAGCCCCAGCATTTT. Translating it yields CASRRMTDHSNQPQHF. The chain is built from TRBV28 and TRBJ1-5; D possibly corresponds to TRBD1 (5 bases). Trimming stripped 6 bases from V and 0 bases from J, with 15 bases between. CDR3 length: 16 amino acids. Looked up from germline, CDR1 is MDHEN and CDR2 is SYDVKM.

The chain joins TRBV19 to TRBJ2-7; D gene ambiguous. V dropped 3 bases and J dropped 3 bases, with 9 bases sitting between them. The V gene's germline CDR1 is LNHDA and CDR2 SQIVND (reference sequence). The CDR3 extends over 13 amino acids. The CDR3 nucleotides read TGTGCCAGTAGTATGGGCCAGAACTACGAGCAGTACTTC. Translation gives CASSMGQNYEQYF.

This rearrangement joins TRBV11-3 to TRBJ1-1, with a tentative D call TRBD1 (5 bases). In germline, CDR1 is SGHNT, CDR2 YENEEA. Trimming took 5 bases from V and 3 from J, leaving 13 bases between them. The CDR3 is 14 amino acids. CDR3 loop: CASSRSGLDTEAFF. For the CDR3, the DNA is TGTGCCAGCAGCCGTTCAGGGTTGGACACTGAAGCTTTCTTT.

This clone was counted only a few times. The chain carries TRBV28 and TRBJ2-3; TRBD2 matches 12 bases. Germline CDR1 and CDR2: MDHEN and SYDVKM. This CDR3 is 14 amino acids long. The ends lost 4 bases at V and 5 bases at J; junction bases unmatched: 1. As DNA, the CDR3 is TGTGCCAGCAGTTGGGGACTAGCGGGAGATACGCAGTATTTT. As protein: CASSWGLAGDTQYF.

This rearrangement joins TRBV4-2 to TRBJ2-7; TRBD1 agrees at 10 bases. Germline CDR1 is LGHNA and CDR2 is YNFKEQ. The junction had 7 bases not matched to a gene; V was cut back by 5 bases and J by 0 bases. CDR3 length: 16 amino acids. The CDR3 reads CASSGLTGGNSYEQYF. The CDR3 nucleotides are TGTGCCAGCAGCGGCTTGACAGGGGGCAACTCCTACGAGCAGTACTTC.